Shown below are 5 T cell receptor beta chains from a single sample sequenced in a study of T cell repertoires in cytomegalovirus infection. TCRdb re-analysed the reads in MiXCR, keeping a single row per CDR3 protein. The sample carries hundreds of thousands of distinct CDR3 sequences, around a third recorded once. Their cognate antigens are unknown. The sequencing here drew on cultured PBMCs, taken from culture after CMV antigen stimulation. These receptors were taken from a human donor in good health (CMV status not recorded). Some clones in this sample may be carry-over from other donors' samples.

This rearrangement joins TRBV5-4 to TRBJ1-1; TRBD1 matches at 11 bases. Germline CDR1 and CDR2: SGHNT and YYREEE (reference sequence). V trimming: 5 bases; J trimming: 5 bases; junction bases outside the gene matches: 14. There are 17 residues in the CDR3. This chain's CDR3 is CASSHGQGAHTGTEAFF. The CDR3 DNA sequence: TGTGCCAGCAGTCACGGACAGGGGGCACATACGGGAACTGAAGCTTTCTTT.

This clonotype turned up a few times. The chain is built from TRBV7-6 and TRBJ1-1; no definite D call. This CDR3 comprises 14 residues. Per the germline V gene, CDR1 is SGHVS and CDR2 is FNYEAQ. V was shortened by 6 bases and J by 1 base, with 12 bases between the two germline ends. The CDR3 DNA reads TGTGCCAGCAGGTATACACCCCAGAACACTGAAGCTTTCTTT. Its translation: CASRYTPQNTEAFF.

This clonotype was counted ten times or more. This chain links TRBV7-2 with TRBJ2-7, with 11 nucleotides matching TRBD2. J was trimmed by 2 bases and V by 6 bases; bases with no gene match: 6. The CDR3 consists of 15 residues. Per the germline V gene, CDR1 is SGHTA and CDR2 is FQGNSA. CDR3 loop: CASSVTSGSTYEQYF. The DNA for the CDR3 is TGTGCCAGCAGTGTTACTAGCGGGAGCACCTACGAGCAGTACTTC.

J is TRBJ1-6 and V is TRBV6-6; perhaps TRBD1 as D (5 bases). Trimming removed 2 bases from V and 12 bases from J, with 23 bases in between. Germline V gives CDR1 MNHNY, CDR2 SVGAGI (reference sequence). CDR3 size: 17 residues. This CDR3 reads CASSYRTGFQGLGPLHF. Written as DNA, the CDR3 is TGTGCCAGCAGTTACCGAACGGGATTTCAGGGTTTGGGACCCCTCCACTTT.

This clonotype was seen many times. The chain links TRBV7-2 to TRBJ2-1; TRBD2 agrees at 13 bases. Germline-derived CDR1 and CDR2 are SGHTA and FQGNSA. V trimming: 1 base; J trimming: 9 bases; junction bases outside the gene matches: 6. The CDR3 covers 16 residues. CDR3 DNA sequence: TGTGCCAGCAGCTTAGTTGGACTAGCGGGGGATAGTGAGCAGTTCTTC. As protein: CASSLVGLAGDSEQFF.